Below, one T cell receptor (beta chain) is given with its context. Its antigen is unknown. This entry belongs to a study of cytomegalovirus exposure and HLA in healthy donors. The study ran its PCR with 60 Vbeta and 13 Jbeta primers. The assay was immunoSEQ multiplex PCR, and TCRdb's table has in-frame clones only and misses some. The repertoire holds over 100,000 clones, with approximately 9% as singletons. Findings of the study overall: The presence/absence work took it that sequencing depth was about the same across donors.

CDR1 is SGHNT and CDR2 is YYREEE in the germline V gene (reference sequence). The CDR3 covers 13 residues. The J segment lost 5 bases and the V segment lost 4 bases, leaving 6 bases of the junction unmatched. Nominally healthy donors provided the samples, though records likely missed some immune exposures. The sequence was collected from a woman aged 40 to 50 in good health and CMV-seropositive. This chain joins TRBV5-4 and TRBJ2-7, with 7 bases matching TRBD2. Sequencing was performed on PBMCs. CDR3 coding DNA: TGTGCCAGCAGCGTACTAGCGCGGAACGAGCAGTACTTC. Translating gives CASSVLARNEQYF.